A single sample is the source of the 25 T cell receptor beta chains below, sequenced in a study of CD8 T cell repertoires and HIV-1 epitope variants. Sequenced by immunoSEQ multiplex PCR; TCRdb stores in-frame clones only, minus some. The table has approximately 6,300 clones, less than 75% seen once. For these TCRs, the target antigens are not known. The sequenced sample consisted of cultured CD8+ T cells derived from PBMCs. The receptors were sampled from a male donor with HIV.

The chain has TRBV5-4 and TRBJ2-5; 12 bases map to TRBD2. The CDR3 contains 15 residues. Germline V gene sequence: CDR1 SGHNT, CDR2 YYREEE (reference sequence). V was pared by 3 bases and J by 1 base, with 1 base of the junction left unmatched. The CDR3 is CASSSGLAGQETQYF. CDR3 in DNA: TGTGCCAGCAGCTCGGGACTAGCGGGCCAAGAGACCCAGTACTTC.

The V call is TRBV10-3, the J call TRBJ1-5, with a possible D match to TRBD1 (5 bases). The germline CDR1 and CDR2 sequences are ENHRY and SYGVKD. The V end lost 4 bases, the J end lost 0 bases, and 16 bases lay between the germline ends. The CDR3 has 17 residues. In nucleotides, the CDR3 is TGTGCCATCAGTGTGGCGGCGGGACGCGATAGCAATCAGCCCCAGCATTTT. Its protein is CAISVAAGRDSNQPQHF.

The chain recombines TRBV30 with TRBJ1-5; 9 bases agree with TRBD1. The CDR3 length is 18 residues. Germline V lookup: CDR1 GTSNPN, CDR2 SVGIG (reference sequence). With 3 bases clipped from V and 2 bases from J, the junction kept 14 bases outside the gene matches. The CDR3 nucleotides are TGTGCCTGGAGCGGGGGGACAGGGTTAGGAATGGGCAATCAGCCCCAGCATTTT. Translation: CAWSGGTGLGMGNQPQHF.

CDR3 nucleotides: TGTGCCAGCCCGCCGTCCGGGACAGGGGGGACCTACGAGCAGTACTTC. Amino acid sequence: CASPPSGTGGTYEQYF. The chain carries TRBV28 and TRBJ2-7; 11 bases fit TRBD1. V dropped 8 bases and J dropped 2; count of bases not matched to a gene: 11. Germline V gene sequence: CDR1 MDHEN, CDR2 SYDVKM. This CDR3 comprises 16 residues.

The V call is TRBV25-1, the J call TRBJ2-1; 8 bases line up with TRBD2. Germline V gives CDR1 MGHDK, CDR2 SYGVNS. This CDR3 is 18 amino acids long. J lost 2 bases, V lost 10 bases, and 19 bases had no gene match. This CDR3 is CATAGGSLTLRAYNEQFF. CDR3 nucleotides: TGTGCCACTGCGGGGGGCAGCTTAACCTTGAGAGCCTACAATGAGCAGTTCTTC.

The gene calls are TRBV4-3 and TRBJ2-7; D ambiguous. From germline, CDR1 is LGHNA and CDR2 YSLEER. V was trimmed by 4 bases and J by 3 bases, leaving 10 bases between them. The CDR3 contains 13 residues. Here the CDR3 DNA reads TGCGCCAGCAGCCGTATACTCGACTACGAGCAGTACTTC. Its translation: CASSRILDYEQYF.

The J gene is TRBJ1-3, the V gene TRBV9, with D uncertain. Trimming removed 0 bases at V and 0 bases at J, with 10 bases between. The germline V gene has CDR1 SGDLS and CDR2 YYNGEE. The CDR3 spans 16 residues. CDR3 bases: TGTGCCAGCAGCGTAGACCTTTCTCCCTCTGGAAACACCATATATTTT. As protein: CASSVDLSPSGNTIYF.

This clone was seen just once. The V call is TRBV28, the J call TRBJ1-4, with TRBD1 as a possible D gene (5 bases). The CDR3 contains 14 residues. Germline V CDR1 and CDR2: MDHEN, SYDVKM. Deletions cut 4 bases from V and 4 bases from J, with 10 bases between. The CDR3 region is CASSSRQLNEKLFF. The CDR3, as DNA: TGTGCCAGCAGTTCCCGACAGCTTAATGAAAAACTGTTTTTT.

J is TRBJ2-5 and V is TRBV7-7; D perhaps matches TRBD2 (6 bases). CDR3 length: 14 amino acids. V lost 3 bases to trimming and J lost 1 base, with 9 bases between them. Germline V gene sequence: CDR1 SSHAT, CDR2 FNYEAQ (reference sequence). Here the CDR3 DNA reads TGTGCCAGCAGCTTTTCCGGGGGCCAAGAGACCCAGTACTTC. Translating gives CASSFSGGQETQYF. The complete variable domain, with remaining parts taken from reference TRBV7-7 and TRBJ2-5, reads GAGVSQSPRYKVTKRGQDVTLRCDPISSHATLYWYQQALGQGPEFLTYFNYEAQPDKSGLPSDRFSAERPEGSISTLTIQRTEQRDSAMYRCASSFSGGQETQYFGPGTRLLVL.

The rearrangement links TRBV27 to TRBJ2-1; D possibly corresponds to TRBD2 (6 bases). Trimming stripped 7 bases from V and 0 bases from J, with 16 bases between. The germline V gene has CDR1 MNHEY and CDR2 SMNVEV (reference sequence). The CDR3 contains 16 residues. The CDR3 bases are TGTGCCAGCATGGGAGGTAGCTGGAGCTCCTACAATGAGCAGTTCTTC. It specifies CASMGGSWSSYNEQFF.

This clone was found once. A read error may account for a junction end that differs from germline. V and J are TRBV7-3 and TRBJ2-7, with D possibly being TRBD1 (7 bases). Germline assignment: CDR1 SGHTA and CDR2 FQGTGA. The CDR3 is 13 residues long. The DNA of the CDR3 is TGTGCCAACAGCCATACCAGGGGGGCCGAGCAGTACTTC. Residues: CANSHTRGAEQYF.

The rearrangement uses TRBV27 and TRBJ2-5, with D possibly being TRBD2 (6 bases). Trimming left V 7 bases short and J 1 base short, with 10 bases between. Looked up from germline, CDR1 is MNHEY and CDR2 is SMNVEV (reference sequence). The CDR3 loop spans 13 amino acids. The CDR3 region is CASKGGLQETQYF. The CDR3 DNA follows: TGTGCCAGCAAGGGAGGCCTCCAAGAGACCCAGTACTTC.

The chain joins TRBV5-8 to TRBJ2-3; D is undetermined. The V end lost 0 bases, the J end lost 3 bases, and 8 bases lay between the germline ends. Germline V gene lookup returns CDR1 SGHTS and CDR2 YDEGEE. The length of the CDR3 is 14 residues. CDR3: CASSLEQPTDTQYF. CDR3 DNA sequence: TGTGCCAGCAGCTTGGAACAGCCTACAGATACGCAGTATTTT.

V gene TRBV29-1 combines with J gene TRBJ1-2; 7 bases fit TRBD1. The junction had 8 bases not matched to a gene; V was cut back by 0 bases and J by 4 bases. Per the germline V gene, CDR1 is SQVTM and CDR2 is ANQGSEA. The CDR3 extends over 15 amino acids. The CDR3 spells CSVEDSAGGSYGYTF. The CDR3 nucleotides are TGCAGCGTTGAAGATTCAGCAGGGGGAAGCTATGGCTACACCTTC.

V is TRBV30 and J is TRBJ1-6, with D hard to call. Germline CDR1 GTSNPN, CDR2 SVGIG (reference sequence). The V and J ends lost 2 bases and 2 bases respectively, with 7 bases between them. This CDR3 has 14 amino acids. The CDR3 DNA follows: TGTGCCTGGAGTTCTCAGACCTATAATTCACCCCTCCACTTT. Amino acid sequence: CAWSSQTYNSPLHF.

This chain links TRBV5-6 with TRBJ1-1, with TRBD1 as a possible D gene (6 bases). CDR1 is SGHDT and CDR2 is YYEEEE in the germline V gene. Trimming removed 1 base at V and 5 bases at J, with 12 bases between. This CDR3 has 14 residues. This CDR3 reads CASSLQGSGTEAFF. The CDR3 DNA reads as TGTGCCAGCAGCTTGCAGGGGTCGGGTACTGAAGCTTTCTTT. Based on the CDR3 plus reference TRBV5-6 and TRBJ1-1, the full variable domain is DAGVTQSPTHLIKTRGQQVTLRCSPKSGHDTVSWYQQALGQGPQFIFQYYEEEERQRGNFPDRFSGHQFPNYSSELNVNALLLGDSALYLCASSLQGSGTEAFFGQGTRLTVV.

In DNA form, the CDR3 reads TGTGCCAGCAGCGACTCAGAAGAAGCTTTCTTT. Translation: CASSDSEEAFF. The chain has TRBV5-6 and TRBJ1-1; D gene ambiguous. Germline CDR1 SGHDT, CDR2 YYEEEE. The CDR3 has 11 residues. V was pared by 4 bases and J by 8 bases, with 9 bases between. Drawing the rest from reference TRBV5-6 and TRBJ1-1, the complete variable domain is DAGVTQSPTHLIKTRGQQVTLRCSPKSGHDTVSWYQQALGQGPQFIFQYYEEEERQRGNFPDRFSGHQFPNYSSELNVNALLLGDSALYLCASSDSEEAFFGQGTRLTVV.

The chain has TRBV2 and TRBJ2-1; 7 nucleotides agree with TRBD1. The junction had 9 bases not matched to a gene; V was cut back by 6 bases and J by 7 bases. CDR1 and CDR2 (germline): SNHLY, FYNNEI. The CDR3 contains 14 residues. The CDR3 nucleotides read TGTGCCAGCAGCCCCGGGACAGAGCTAAATGAGCAGTTCTTC. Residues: CASSPGTELNEQFF.

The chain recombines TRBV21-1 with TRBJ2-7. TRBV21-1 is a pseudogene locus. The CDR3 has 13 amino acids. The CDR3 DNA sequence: TGTGCCAGCAGCTTACCAAGCTCCTACGAGCAGTACTTC. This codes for CASSLPSSYEQYF.

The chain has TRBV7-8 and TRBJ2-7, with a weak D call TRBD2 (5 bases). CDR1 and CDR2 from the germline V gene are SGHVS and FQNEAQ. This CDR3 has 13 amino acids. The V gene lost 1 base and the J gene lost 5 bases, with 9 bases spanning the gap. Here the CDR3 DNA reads TGTGCCAGCAGCTTAGGAGGGTGGAACGAGCAGTACTTC. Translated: CASSLGGWNEQYF.

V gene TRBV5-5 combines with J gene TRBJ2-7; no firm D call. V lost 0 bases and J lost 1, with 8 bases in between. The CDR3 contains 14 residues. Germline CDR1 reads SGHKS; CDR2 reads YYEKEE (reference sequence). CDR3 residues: CASSLEWVSYEQYF. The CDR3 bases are TGTGCCAGCAGCTTGGAGTGGGTATCCTACGAGCAGTACTTC.

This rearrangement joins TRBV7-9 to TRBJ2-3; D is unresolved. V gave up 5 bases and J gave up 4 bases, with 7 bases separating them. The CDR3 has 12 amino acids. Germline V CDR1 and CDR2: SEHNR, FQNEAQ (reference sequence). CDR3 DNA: TGTGCCAGCAGCACAAGTCCAGATACGCAGTATTTT. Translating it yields CASSTSPDTQYF.

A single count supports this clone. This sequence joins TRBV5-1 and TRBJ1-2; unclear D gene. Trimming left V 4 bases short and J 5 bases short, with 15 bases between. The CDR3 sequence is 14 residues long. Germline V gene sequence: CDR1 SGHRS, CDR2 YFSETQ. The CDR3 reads CASSRFSLGYGYTF. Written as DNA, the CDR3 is TGCGCCAGCAGCCGCTTTAGCTTGGGGTATGGCTACACCTTC. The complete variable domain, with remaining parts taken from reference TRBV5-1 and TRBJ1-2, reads KAGVTQTPRYLIKTRGQQVTLSCSPISGHRSVSWYQQTPGQGLQFLFEYFSETQRNKGNFPGRFSGRQFSNSRSEMNVSTLELGDSALYLCASSRFSLGYGYTFGSGTRLTVV.

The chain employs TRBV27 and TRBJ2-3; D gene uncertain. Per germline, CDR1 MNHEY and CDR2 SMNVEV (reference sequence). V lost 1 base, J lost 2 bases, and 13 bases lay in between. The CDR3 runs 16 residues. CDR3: CASSLWQAKATDTQYF. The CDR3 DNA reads TGTGCCAGCAGTTTATGGCAGGCCAAAGCCACAGATACGCAGTATTTT.

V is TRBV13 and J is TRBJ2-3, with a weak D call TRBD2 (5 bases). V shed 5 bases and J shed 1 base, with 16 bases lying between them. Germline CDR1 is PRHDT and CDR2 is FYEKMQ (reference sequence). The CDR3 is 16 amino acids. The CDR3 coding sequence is TGTGCCAGCAGCGGCCGAGAGGAGGAGGGCACAGATACGCAGTATTTT. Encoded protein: CASSGREEEGTDTQYF.